This TCR beta chain was sequenced during a study of identical twins. In this sample, this clonotype turned up a few times. TCRdb passed the 5' RACE reads through MiXCR, listing each CDR3 protein once. Counted here are some 250,000 distinct CDR3 sequences, about 13% occurring once; the ten biggest clones make up about 3.9%. The same data also went into a second study, on yellow fever vaccine responses in identical twins.

Specimen: memory (CD45RO+) T cells sorted from blood. This TCR came from a woman aged 18-29 years in good health.

The CDR3 sequence is CASSQRQDTGELFF. The CDR3 DNA sequence: TGTGCCAGCAGCCAGCGACAGGACACCGGGGAGCTGTTTTTT. The rearrangement joins TRBV3-1 to TRBJ2-2; D is perhaps TRBD1 (6 bases). Per the germline V gene, CDR1 is LGHDT and CDR2 is YNNKEL (reference sequence). Trimming shortened V by 3 bases and J by 3 bases, and 8 bases separated the two germline ends. The CDR3 contains 14 residues.